This entry lists 18 T cell receptor beta chains sequenced from one sample in a study of blood T cell repertoires in COVID-19. Repertoires were generated with immunoSEQ multiplex PCR, while TCRdb's copy carries only in-frame clones and drops some. The table shows around 280,000 clones, with 90% occurring only once. Sequencing was carried out using PBMCs or T cells enriched from blood (not recorded which). These receptors all stem from a woman aged 18-30 years with acute COVID-19.

The chain combines TRBV30 with TRBJ2-7, with 7 bases fitting TRBD2. Germline V CDR1 and CDR2: GTSNPN, SVGIG (reference sequence). V lost 4 bases to trimming and J lost 3 bases; unmatched junction nucleotides: 12. The CDR3 length is 15 residues. CDR3 residues: CAWIPREGRIYEQYF. For the CDR3, the DNA is TGTGCCTGGATCCCCAGGGAGGGCCGAATCTACGAGCAGTACTTC.

This chain connects TRBV6-4 to TRBJ2-1, with a possible D match to TRBD1 (5 bases). V lost 5 bases, J lost 4 bases, and 18 bases lay in between. Germline V lookup: CDR1 MRHNA, CDR2 SNTAGT. The CDR3 runs 16 residues. DNA for the CDR3: TGTGCCAGCAGTAGGTTCGAGACAGCGAAATACAATGAGCAGTTCTTC. Translation: CASSRFETAKYNEQFF.

The V and J genes are TRBV7-8 and TRBJ2-4, with 7 bases identical to TRBD1. The CDR3 sequence is 15 residues long. Trimming removed 5 bases from V and 7 bases from J; junction bases left unmatched: 11. The germline CDR1 and CDR2 sequences are SGHVS and FQNEAQ. The chain's CDR3 is CASSPPLIRGNIQYF. For the CDR3, the DNA is TGTGCCAGCAGCCCACCGCTCATCAGGGGGAACATTCAGTACTTC.

This clone was recorded only once. V usage is TRBV20-1 and J usage is TRBJ2-7, with 7 bases matching TRBD2. CDR3 length: 11 residues. Germline V CDR1 and CDR2: DFQATT, SNEGSKA (reference sequence). V lost 6 bases to trimming and J lost 4 bases; unmatched junction nucleotides: 3. CDR3 protein: CSAQRDYEQYF. CDR3 DNA: TGCAGTGCGCAGCGGGATTACGAGCAGTACTTC.

This rearrangement joins TRBV6-2 or TRBV6-3 to TRBJ2-1; maybe TRBD2 (5 bases). With 2 bases removed from V and 4 bases from J, the gap between germline ends came to 9 bases. The CDR3 has 14 residues. Looked up from germline, CDR1 is MNHEY and CDR2 is SVGEGT. CDR3 in DNA: TGTGCCAGCAGTTACAGCGGCACTTACAATGAGCAGTTCTTC. It yields the protein CASSYSGTYNEQFF.

The chain carries TRBV5-1 and TRBJ2-2; D might be TRBD2 (5 bases). This CDR3 is built from 16 residues. The V end lost 2 bases, the J end lost 4 bases, and 15 bases lay between the germline ends. Germline V gene sequence: CDR1 SGHRS, CDR2 YFSETQ. CDR3 in DNA: TGCGCCAGCAGCTTAGGCGGGTCTCCGGTCACCGGGGAGCTGTTTTTT. Its protein is CASSLGGSPVTGELFF.

This chain connects TRBV18 to TRBJ2-7; 13 positions agree with TRBD2. V trimming: 8 bases; J trimming: 3 bases; junction bases outside the gene matches: 1. Germline assignment: CDR1 KGHSH and CDR2 LQKENI. The length of the CDR3 is 13 residues. For the CDR3, the DNA is TGTGCCAGCCGGACTAGCGGGAGCTACGAGCAGTACTTC. It translates to CASRTSGSYEQYF.

In its sample, this clone was seen once. The CDR3 coding sequence is TGTGCCAGCTCCCTCGGACAGGGCCTCTACGAGCAGTACTTC. It yields the protein CASSLGQGLYEQYF. The chain is built from TRBV18 and TRBJ2-7, with 8 bases that match TRBD1. Losses at the gene ends were 6 bases for V and 3 bases for J; bases not matched to a gene: 7. In germline, CDR1 is KGHSH, CDR2 LQKENI. This CDR3 has 14 amino acids.

The chain has TRBV30 and TRBJ1-3; 9 nucleotides match TRBD1. Per germline, CDR1 GTSNPN and CDR2 SVGIG (reference sequence). The CDR3 contains 14 residues. Germline trimming cut 2 bases from V and 4 bases from J; bases unmatched to any gene: 3. CDR3: CAWSPTGGGNTIYF. Here the CDR3 DNA reads TGTGCCTGGAGTCCCACAGGGGGCGGAAACACCATATATTTT.

This chain connects TRBV6-4 to TRBJ2-6; 9 nucleotides line up with TRBD1. The CDR3 consists of 15 residues. In germline, CDR1 is MRHNA, CDR2 SNTAGT. The ends lost 5 bases at V and 4 bases at J; junction bases unmatched: 3. The CDR3 coding sequence is TGTGCCAGCAGTACAGGGGGCACCGGGGCCAACGTCCTGACTTTC. Its translation is CASSTGGTGANVLTF.

The chain carries TRBV30 and TRBJ2-7; 11 nucleotides align to TRBD1. This CDR3 spans 14 amino acids. From germline, CDR1 is GTSNPN and CDR2 SVGIG (reference sequence). V trimming: 5 bases; J trimming: 2 bases; junction bases outside the gene matches: 5. The CDR3 loop is CAWLGQGGAYEQYF. The CDR3, as DNA: TGTGCCTGGCTGGGACAGGGGGGCGCCTACGAGCAGTACTTC. Using reference TRBV30 and TRBJ2-7 for the parts outside the CDR3, the full variable domain is SQTIHQWPATLVQPVGSPLSLECTVEGTSNPNLYWYRQAAGRGLQLLFYSVGIGQISSEVPQNLSASRPQDRQFILSSKKLLLSDSGFYLCAWLGQGGAYEQYFGPGTRLTVT.

The V and J genes are TRBV4-2 and TRBJ2-1; no clear D. Trimming stripped 5 bases from V and 12 bases from J, with 8 bases between. Germline V gene data show CDR1 as LGHNA and CDR2 as YNFKEQ. CDR3 length: 10 residues. CDR3 DNA sequence: TGTGCCAGCAGCGGGCGTCTGCAGTTCTTC. It translates to CASSGRLQFF.

The V and J genes are TRBV9 and TRBJ2-1; 10 positions match TRBD2. The CDR3 extends over 17 amino acids. CDR1 SGDLS and CDR2 YYNGEE come from the germline V gene. Germline trimming cut 0 bases from V and 2 bases from J; bases unmatched to any gene: 5. CDR3 nucleotides: TGTGCCAGCAGCGTAGGAGAACTAGCGGGGCCCTACAATGAGCAGTTCTTC. It codes for CASSVGELAGPYNEQFF.

V is TRBV4-1 and J is TRBJ2-4; no clear D gene. V gave up 1 base and J gave up 4 bases, with 14 bases separating them. This CDR3 is built from 16 residues. The germline CDR1 and CDR2 sequences are MGHRA and YSYEKL. The CDR3 here is CASSQVRESSKNIQYF. The CDR3 DNA reads TGCGCCAGCAGCCAAGTCCGAGAATCAAGTAAAAACATTCAGTACTTC.

The rearrangement links TRBV28 to TRBJ1-1; D is possibly TRBD1 (6 bases). This CDR3 has 15 amino acids. Germline lookup yields CDR1 MDHEN and CDR2 SYDVKM. V was shortened by 3 bases and J by 3 bases, with 14 bases between the two germline ends. The CDR3 DNA is TGTGCCAGCAGTTTCTCCCCCAGGGGATACACTGAAGCTTTCTTT. Translated, it gives CASSFSPRGYTEAFF.

V usage is TRBV27 and J usage is TRBJ1-1, with TRBD1 identical over 7 bases. V shed 8 bases and J 9 bases; nucleotides not matched to a gene: 12. Germline V lookup: CDR1 MNHEY, CDR2 SMNVEV (reference sequence). This CDR3 is 13 amino acids long. CDR3 sequence: CASRRGTASQAFF. DNA of the CDR3: TGTGCCAGCCGCCGTGGGACAGCCAGCCAAGCTTTCTTT.

This rearrangement joins TRBV7-2 to TRBJ2-5; D is unresolved. Germline V lookup: CDR1 SGHTA, CDR2 FQGNSA. Trimming removed 3 bases from V and 2 bases from J, with 10 bases in between. The CDR3 runs to 14 residues. The CDR3 nucleotides read TGTGCCAGCAGCTTCGCATATAGTCAAGAGACCCAGTACTTC. Protein product: CASSFAYSQETQYF.

This chain joins TRBV6-5 and TRBJ1-2, with D unresolved. The CDR3 consists of 15 residues. Trimming shortened V by 3 bases and J by 3 bases, and 14 bases separated the two germline ends. The germline gives CDR1 MNHEY, CDR2 SVGAGI. In nucleotides, the CDR3 is TGTGCCAGCAGTTATCGGGGTTTAGAAGACTATGGCTACACCTTC. Encoded protein: CASSYRGLEDYGYTF.